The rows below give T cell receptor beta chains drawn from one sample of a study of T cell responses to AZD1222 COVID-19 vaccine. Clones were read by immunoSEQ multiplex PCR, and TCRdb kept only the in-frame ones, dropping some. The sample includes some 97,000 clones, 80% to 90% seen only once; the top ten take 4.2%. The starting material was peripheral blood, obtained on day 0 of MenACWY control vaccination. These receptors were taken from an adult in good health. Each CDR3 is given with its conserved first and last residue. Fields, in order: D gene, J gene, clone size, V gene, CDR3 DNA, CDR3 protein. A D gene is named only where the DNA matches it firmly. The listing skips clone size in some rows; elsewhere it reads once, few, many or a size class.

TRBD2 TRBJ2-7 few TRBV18 TGTGCCAGCTCTCTCTATGCGGGAGCCCCGGGTGAGCAGTACTTC CASSLYAGAPGEQYF
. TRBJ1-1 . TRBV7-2 TGTGCCAGCGCTGCCGATGTTAGGGGTGAAGCTTTCTTT CASAADVRGEAFF
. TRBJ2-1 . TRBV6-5 TGTGCCAGCAGACCATCACAGGGAACCTACAATGAGCAGTTCTTC CASRPSQGTYNEQFF
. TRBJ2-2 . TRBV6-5 TGTGCCAGCTCCCTCGACAGACTCAACACCGGGGAGCTGTTTTTT CASSLDRLNTGELFF
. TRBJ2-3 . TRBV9 TGTGCCAGCACCTCTAGCACAGATACGCAGTATTTT CASTSSTDTQYF
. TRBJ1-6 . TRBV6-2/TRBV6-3 TGTGCCAGCAGTTCCAGGGACCTCGGCAATTCACCCCTCCACTTT CASSSRDLGNSPLHF
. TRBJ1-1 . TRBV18 TGTGCCAGCACCAATCAGAACACTGAAGCTTTCTTT CASTNQNTEAFF
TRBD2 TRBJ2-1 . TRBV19 TGTGCCAGTAGTATCGAGGTCGCTCTAGCGGGCGGCAATGAGCAGTTCTTC CASSIEVALAGGNEQFF
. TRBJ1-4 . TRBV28 TGTGCCAGCAGTTTACTAACCGGGACAATTAATGAAAAACTGTTTTTT CASSLLTGTINEKLFF
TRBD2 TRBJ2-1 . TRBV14 TGTGCCAGCAGCCAAGCATTCTGGGGGGGGTCCTACAATGAGCAGTTCTTC CASSQAFWGGSYNEQFF
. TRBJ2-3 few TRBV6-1 TGTGCCAGCAGTGAAGTCCCGGGCACTAGCACAGATACGCAGTATTTT CASSEVPGTSTDTQYF
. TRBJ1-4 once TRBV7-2 TGTGCCAGCAGCCAACGAGGGGGGCATGAAAAACTGTTTTTT CASSQRGGHEKLFF
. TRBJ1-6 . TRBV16 TGTGCCAGCAGCCAATCAGGGACCGGAATTCCTCGCGCATCACCCCTCCACTTT CASSQSGTGIPRASPLHF
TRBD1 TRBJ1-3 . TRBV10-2 TGCGCCAGCCAAGACAGGGGAATGAACACCATATATTTT CASQDRGMNTIYF
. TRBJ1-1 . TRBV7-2 TGTGCCAGCAGCTTAGTCTCGGTTGGAGCTGAAGCTTTCTTT CASSLVSVGAEAFF
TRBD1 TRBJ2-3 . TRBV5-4 TGTGCCAGCAGCATAGGGGACAGCCGCACAGATACGCAGTATTTT CASSIGDSRTDTQYF
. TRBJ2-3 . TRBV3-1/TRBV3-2 TGTGCCTCTGCGGGAACAGATACGCAGTATTTT CASAGTDTQYF
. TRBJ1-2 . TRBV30 TGTGCCTGGAGCGAAGATTATAACTATGGCTACACCTTC CAWSEDYNYGYTF
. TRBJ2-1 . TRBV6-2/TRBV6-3 TGTGCCAGCAGTTACTCCGGGATCTATGAGCAGTTCTTC CASSYSGIYEQFF
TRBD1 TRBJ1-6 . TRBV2 TGTGCCAGCGGGGGGGGACAGCCAAATTCACCCCTCCACTTT CASGGGQPNSPLHF
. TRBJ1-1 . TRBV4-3 TGCGCCAGCAGCCTCGGGGGGGGCCTTAACACTGAAGCTTTCTTT CASSLGGGLNTEAFF
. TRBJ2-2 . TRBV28 TGTGCCAGCAGTTTGACAGCTCCGAACACCGGGGAGCTGTTTTTT CASSLTAPNTGELFF
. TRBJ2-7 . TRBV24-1 TGTGCCACATCGGGCCCGGCGGGGTTCTACGAGCAGTACTTC CATSGPAGFYEQYF
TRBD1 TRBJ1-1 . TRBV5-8 TGTGCCAGCAGCCATAGACAGGGATGGGCTTTCTTT CASSHRQGWAFF
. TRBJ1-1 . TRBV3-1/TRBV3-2 TGTGCCAGCACCCTAGGAGGGAACACTGAAGCTTTCTTT CASTLGGNTEAFF
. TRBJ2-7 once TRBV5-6 TGTGCCAGCAGTCTCTCGTTTGTCCCTCCCTACGAGCAGTACTTC CASSLSFVPPYEQYF
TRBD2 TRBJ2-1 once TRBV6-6 TGTGCCAGCAAGGGGGGACTAGCGATAGGTGAGCAGTTCTTC CASKGGLAIGEQFF
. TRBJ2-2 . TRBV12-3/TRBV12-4 TGTGCCAGCAGTTTAATGGGGACCGGGGAGCTGTTTTTT CASSLMGTGELFF
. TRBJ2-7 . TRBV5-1 TGCGCCAGCAGCTTGGCCAAGACCGGCGAGCAGTACTTC CASSLAKTGEQYF
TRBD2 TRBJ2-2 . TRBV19 TGTGCCAGTAGTAAATCGGGACTAGCGGGAGGAACCGGGGAGCTGTTTTTT CASSKSGLAGGTGELFF
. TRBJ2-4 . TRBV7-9 TGTGCCAGCAGCTCCCCAAACAGGGAAGCCAAAAACATTCAGTACTTC CASSSPNREAKNIQYF
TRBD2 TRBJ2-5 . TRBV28 TGTGCCAGCAGTTTACTTACAGGACTAGCGGGAAGGGGAAATCAAGAGACCCAGTACTTC CASSLLTGLAGRGNQETQYF
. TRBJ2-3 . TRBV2 TGTGCCAGCACCCGTTCAGTGTTTACAGATACGCAGTATTTT CASTRSVFTDTQYF
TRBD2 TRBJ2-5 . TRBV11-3 TGTGCCAGCAGCCCGAGGGGACCAGCGGGGTCGGGAGAGACCCAGTACTTC CASSPRGPAGSGETQYF
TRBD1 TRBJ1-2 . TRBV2 TGTGCCAGCAGCAAGGGACAGCTTAACTATGGCTACACCTTC CASSKGQLNYGYTF
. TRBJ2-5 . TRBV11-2 TGTGCCAGCAGCTTTGGAGAGACCCAGTACTTC CASSFGETQYF
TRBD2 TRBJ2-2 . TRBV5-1 TGCGCCAGCAGCTTGGGGACATCGGCGGGGGACACCGGGGAGCTGTTTTTT CASSLGTSAGDTGELFF
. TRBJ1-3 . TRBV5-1 TGCGCCAGCAGCCTCGGCCTTCTTGGACGGATAAGCTCTGGAAACACCATATATTTT CASSLGLLGRISSGNTIYF
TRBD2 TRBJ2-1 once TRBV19 TGTGCCAGTAGTCCCGGGGGGACTAGCGGGGGGAGCTCCTACAATGAGCAGTTCTTC CASSPGGTSGGSSYNEQFF
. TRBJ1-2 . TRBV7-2 TGTGCCAGCAGCTTAGAGGTAGCAGTCTATGGCTACACCTTC CASSLEVAVYGYTF
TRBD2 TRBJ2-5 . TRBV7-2 TGTGCCAGCAGCTTAGCGCCAGCGGGGAACCAAGAGACCCAGTACTTC CASSLAPAGNQETQYF
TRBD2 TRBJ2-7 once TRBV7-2 TGTGCCAGCAGCTTGACTAGCGGCGGCTACGAGCAGTACTTC CASSLTSGGYEQYF
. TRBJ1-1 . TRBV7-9 TGTGCCAGCAGCTTAATCGGTGAAGCTTTCTTT CASSLIGEAFF
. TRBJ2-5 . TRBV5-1 TGCGCCAGCAGCGTACAGGCCCCGGGGACCCAGTACTTC CASSVQAPGTQYF
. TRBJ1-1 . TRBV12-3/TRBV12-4 TGTGCCAGCAAAATTGGCACTGAAGCTTTCTTT CASKIGTEAFF
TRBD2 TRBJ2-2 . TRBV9 TGTGCCAGCAGCGATGGACTAGCCATGCCCTTGGCGAACACCGGGGAGCTGTTTTTT CASSDGLAMPLANTGELFF
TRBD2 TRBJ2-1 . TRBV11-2 TGTGCCAGCAGCTTAGATCAATATGGCGGGAGGAGAGGCAATGAGCAGTTCTTC CASSLDQYGGRRGNEQFF
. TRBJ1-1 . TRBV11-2 TGTGCCAGCAGCTTCCAGGGGAGGAACACTGAAGCTTTCTTT CASSFQGRNTEAFF